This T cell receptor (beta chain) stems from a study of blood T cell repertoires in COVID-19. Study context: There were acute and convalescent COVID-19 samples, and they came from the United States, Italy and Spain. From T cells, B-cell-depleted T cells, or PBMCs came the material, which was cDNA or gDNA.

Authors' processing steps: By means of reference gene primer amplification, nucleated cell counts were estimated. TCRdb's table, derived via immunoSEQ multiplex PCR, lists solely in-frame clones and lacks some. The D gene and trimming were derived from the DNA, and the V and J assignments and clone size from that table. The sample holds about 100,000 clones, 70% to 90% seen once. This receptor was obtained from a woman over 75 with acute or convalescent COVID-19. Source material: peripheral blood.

This chain's CDR3 is CASSLRVGGTHEQYF. CDR3 coding DNA: TGTGCCAGCAGCTTGAGGGTTGGCGGGACCCACGAGCAGTACTTC. This rearrangement joins TRBV11-2 to TRBJ2-7; TRBD2 might be the D (6 bases). V lost 3 bases to trimming and J lost 5 bases, with 17 bases between them. The CDR3 totals 15 residues. The germline CDR1 and CDR2 sequences are SGHAT and FQNNGV. The full variable domain, in which reference TRBV11-2 and TRBJ2-7 provide the parts outside the CDR3, is EAGVAQSPRYKIIEKRQSVAFWCNPISGHATLYWYQQILGQGPKLLIQFQNNGVVDDSQLPKDRFSAERLKGVDSTLKIQPAKLEDSAVYLCASSLRVGGTHEQYFGPGTRLTVT.